This T cell receptor (beta chain) was captured by sequencing in a study of T cell responses to AZD1222 COVID-19 vaccine. Assay used: immunoSEQ multiplex PCR; TCRdb lists only in-frame clones, some missing. This table holds about 140,000 clones, 93% found once. There are 16 residues in the CDR3. Germline V gives CDR1 LNHDA, CDR2 SQIVND (reference sequence). Losses at the gene ends were 6 bases for V and 4 bases for J; bases not matched to a gene: 5. The J gene is TRBJ2-3, the V gene TRBV19, with TRBD2 matching over 15 bases. This specimen consisted of peripheral blood, obtained after recovery from COVID-19. This clonotype was sampled from an adult who had recovered from COVID-19. In DNA form, the CDR3 reads TGTGCCAGTAGAAGGACTAGCGGGAGGGGTGCAGATACGCAGTATTTT. It specifies CASRRTSGRGADTQYF.